The present entry profiles one T cell receptor beta chain with its context. Which antigen it targets is not known. The sample holds no much larger clone one base away, and base qualities are not on file. Other DNA sequences within the sample encode an identical CDR3. The CDR3 regions of human TCRbeta chains were analyzed by immunosequencing. Per the source publication's procedure: TCRs in the repertoires were compared against a reference library of SARS-CoV-2-specific TCRs that had been generated with the MIRA antigen-specificity platform. Breadth meant the fraction of unique TCRs that were SARS-CoV-2-associated, whereas depth meant the fraction of total T cells that were SARS-CoV-2-associated. Using the MIRA data, each spike-specific TCR was mapped to the spike region that the TCR reacts to and placed in a CD4 or CD8 class. Log10-transformed breadth and depth values were compared by one-way ANOVA with Sidak's multiple comparisons tests. Entries here come from immuneACCESS through TCRdb and include only in-frame sequences with V and J called. Some clones fail to appear in such tables; in the studies checked, an unresolved V gene covers under half of the shortfall, and the cause of the remainder is unknown. D and trimming come from the DNA, and the V and J calls and clone size come from that table. Recorded for this sample are approximately 270,000 clones; almost 95% of them occurred a single time. 0.55% of the sample is held by the ten biggest clonotypes.

The sample originates from a study of T cell responses to AZD1222 COVID-19 vaccine (dated by TCRdb to about 2021). Regarding the study in general: TCR sequencing covered about 230 trial participants: 207 given two doses of AZD1222 and around 25 given two doses of MenACWY control vaccine. Trial participants were enrolled by age into subgroups of 18-55, 56-69 and 70-plus years, and roughly 150, 30 and 60 TCR-sequenced participants, respectively, were included in these subgroups.

What the time point label conveys for this sample: about 28 days (+/-7) after the second vaccine dose. AZD1222 recipients whose second dose came at about 4 weeks and those whose second dose came at about 12 weeks were combined into one group, since spike-specific TCR depth and breadth did not differ between the two schedules. Samples from vaccinated people were obtained from the UK trials COV001 and COV002, which included a single-blind randomized controlled phase 2/3 trial of AZD1222 (ChAdOx1 nCoV-19) in healthy adults. For TCRbeta chain sequencing, PBMC samples from trial participants were taken at day 0 and at day 28 after the second dose. Study-wide conclusions, independent of this receptor: In the small 56-69-year group, the increase in depth fell short of significance, most likely because of low power. The vaccine-associated CD4 TCRs covered the entire spike protein, and the dominant responses fell in regions 160-218 and 743-854. Spike-specific TCR breadth and depth rose significantly after two AZD1222 doses compared with day 0 and with MenACWY recipients. Nearly half of unique spike-specific TCRs reportedly recognized epitopes outside regions mutated in the B.1.351 and B.1.1.7 variants. Participants were mostly white British and included more females than males, and it was suggested by the authors that clonal diversity may have been underestimated. Conclusions about previously exposed vaccinees were limited because only six AZD1222 recipients were SARS-CoV-2 seropositive at baseline. Because no day 14 peak-response samples were available, the repertoires could be characterized only after the peak T cell response.

The CDR3 runs 11 amino acids, cysteine and phenylalanine included. Only the CDR3 part of the read is kept: 33 bases, read in frame from the first base. According to the germline V gene (reference sequence), CDR1 reads DFQATT and CDR2 reads SNEGSKA. V drops 2 bases and J drops 7 bases, leaving 5 bases in between. This chain joins TRBV20-1 to TRBJ2-2, with an unclear D gene assignment. This specimen consisted of peripheral blood, obtained 28 days after the second AZD1222 dose. This clonotype was obtained from an adult who received the AZD1222 COVID-19 vaccine. The sequenced DNA: TGCAGTGCTAGATCTCTCGGGGAGCTGTTTTTT. The encoded protein is CSARSLGELFF.